This is a list of T cell receptor beta chains from one sample in a study of cytomegalovirus exposure and HLA in healthy donors. Sequencing was performed with immunoSEQ multiplex PCR; in TCRdb, only in-frame clones are kept and a portion is missing. There are approximately 200,000 clones in the sample; 84% occur only once, and 6% to 9% lies in the top ten. Sequencing used PBMCs. These TCRs come from a young man in good health and CMV-seropositive. Each CDR3 is given without its conserved first and last residue. The order of the fields is J gene, D gene, clone size, V gene, CDR3 protein. D genes are given only for firm matches. Size values are once, few and many counts, or a class for expanded clones, and some rows have none.

TRBJ2-3 | TRBD2 | NA | TRBV28 | ASRGGRPGDTQY
TRBJ2-3 | TRBD2 | NA | TRBV5-6 | ASSRLAGGPDTQY
TRBJ2-4 | NA | once | TRBV7-2 | ASSFAPQNIQY
TRBJ1-5 | NA | NA | TRBV28 | ASSLRHRHNQPQH
TRBJ2-2 | NA | NA | TRBV4-2 | ASSQEAGGSGNTGELF
TRBJ2-4 | TRBD1 | NA | TRBV5-1 | ASSSTGARNIQY
TRBJ2-7 | TRBD2 | NA | TRBV7-8 | ASSLRPGGPSYEQY
TRBJ2-2 | NA | NA | TRBV28 | ASSLFLGSRAGELF
TRBJ2-5 | TRBD1 | once | TRBV27 | ASSRDRTQETQY
TRBJ2-1 | NA | NA | TRBV7-9 | AGGAVGLGGNEQF
TRBJ2-1 | TRBD1 | NA | TRBV28 | ASRDRQGSYNEQF
TRBJ2-2 | TRBD1 | NA | TRBV19 | ATTGQGNTGELF
TRBJ2-1 | TRBD2 | NA | TRBV25-1 | ASSEIAGDYNEQF
TRBJ1-5 | NA | NA | TRBV21-1 | ASRAETSGQPQH
TRBJ2-1 | TRBD2 | NA | TRBV28 | ASSSQRTRWEQF
TRBJ2-1 | NA | NA | TRBV11-3 | ASSLGRSSSYNEQF
TRBJ2-7 | NA | NA | TRBV7-3 | ASSPGTLSSYEQY
TRBJ2-5 | TRBD1 | NA | TRBV18 | ASSQQGAQETQY
TRBJ2-2 | NA | NA | TRBV5-1 | ASSFSTANTGELF
TRBJ1-4 | NA | NA | TRBV18 | ASSPAGSDEKLF